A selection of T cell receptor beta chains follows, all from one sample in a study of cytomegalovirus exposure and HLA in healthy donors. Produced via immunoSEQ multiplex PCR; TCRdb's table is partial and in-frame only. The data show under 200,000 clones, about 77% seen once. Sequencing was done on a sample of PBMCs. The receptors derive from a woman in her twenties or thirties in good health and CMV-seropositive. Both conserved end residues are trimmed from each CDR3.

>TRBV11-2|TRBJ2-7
ASSLAQTTSSYEQY
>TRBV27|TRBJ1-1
ASSQRGEAF
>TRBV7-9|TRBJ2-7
ASSLVLAGGAYEQY
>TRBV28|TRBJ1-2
ASSRQPGGYGYT
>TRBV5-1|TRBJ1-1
ASRQALNTEAF
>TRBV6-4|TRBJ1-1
ASSNRGSTEAF
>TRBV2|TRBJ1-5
ASSADRDQPQH
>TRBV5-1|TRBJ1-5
ASSLGGTGHQPQH
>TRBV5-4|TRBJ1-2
ASSQDPGAYGYT
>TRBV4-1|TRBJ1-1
ASSQTGGNTEAF
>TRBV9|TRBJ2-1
ASSGTGGAGVYNEQF
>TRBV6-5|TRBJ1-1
ASRGQGIPEAF
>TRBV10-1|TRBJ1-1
ASSEARTGGGQAF
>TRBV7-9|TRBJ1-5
ASSKSWGGGNQPQH
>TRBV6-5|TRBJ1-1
ASSYEIAGGTEAF
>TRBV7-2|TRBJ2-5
ASSRLASAETQY
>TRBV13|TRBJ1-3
ASSLDRVGGNTIY
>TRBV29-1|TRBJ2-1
SVFPSGAYNEQF
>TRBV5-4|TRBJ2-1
ASSRRVAGGDNEQF
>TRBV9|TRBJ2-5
ASSRAHDPQETQY
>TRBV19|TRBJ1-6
ASSIPQNSYNSPLH
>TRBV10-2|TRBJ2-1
ASSELRGEQF
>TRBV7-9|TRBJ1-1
SSSLGSSEAF
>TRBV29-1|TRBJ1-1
SVDLRGGTEAF
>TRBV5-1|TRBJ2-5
ASSFGRGYQETQY
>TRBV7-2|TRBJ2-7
ASSLAREYEQY
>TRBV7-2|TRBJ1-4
ASSRRTTPNEKLF
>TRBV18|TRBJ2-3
ASSPRRGDSTDTQY
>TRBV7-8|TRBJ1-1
ASSLRRSTEAF
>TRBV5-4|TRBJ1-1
ASSPGGTVNTEAF
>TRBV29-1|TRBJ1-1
SVQAYRPGSLSSYNTEAF
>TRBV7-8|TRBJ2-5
ASSLDRSRTQY
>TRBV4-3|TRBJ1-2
ASSPHRAANYGYT
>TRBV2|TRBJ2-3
ASSAEREEVTDTQY
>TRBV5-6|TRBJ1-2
ASSSGGQVPSYYGYT
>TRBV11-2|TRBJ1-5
ASSLKATVVNSNQPQH
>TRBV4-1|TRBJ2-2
ASSQVRLAAGELF
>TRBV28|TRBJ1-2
ASSLSGDGYT
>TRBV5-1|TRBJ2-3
ASSLVQGGSTDTQY
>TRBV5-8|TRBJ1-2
ASSPLMGQYT
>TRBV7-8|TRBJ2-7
ASSETGGASYEQY
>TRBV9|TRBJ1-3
ASSEGEGYSGNTIY
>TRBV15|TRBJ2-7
ATSLQSSYEQY
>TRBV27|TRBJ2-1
ASSFIGGMGEQF
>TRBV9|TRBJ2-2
ASSPLAGTNTGELF